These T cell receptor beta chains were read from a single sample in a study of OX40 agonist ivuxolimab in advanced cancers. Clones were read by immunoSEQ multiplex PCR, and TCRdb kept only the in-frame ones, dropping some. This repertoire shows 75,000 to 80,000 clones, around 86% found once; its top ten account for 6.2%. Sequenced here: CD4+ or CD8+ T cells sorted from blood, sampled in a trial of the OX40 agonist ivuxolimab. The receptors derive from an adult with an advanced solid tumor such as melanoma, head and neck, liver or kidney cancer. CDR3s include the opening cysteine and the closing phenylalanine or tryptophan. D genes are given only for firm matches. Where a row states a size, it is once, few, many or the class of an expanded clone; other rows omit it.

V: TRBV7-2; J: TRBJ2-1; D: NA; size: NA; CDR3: CASSPRQRLDNEQFF; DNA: TGTGCCAGCAGCCCAAGACAGCGCCTTGATAATGAGCAGTTCTTC
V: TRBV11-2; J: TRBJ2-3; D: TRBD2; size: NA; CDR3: CASSLVGGGGTDTQYF; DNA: TGTGCCAGCAGCTTAGTGGGCGGGGGTGGCACAGATACGCAGTATTTT
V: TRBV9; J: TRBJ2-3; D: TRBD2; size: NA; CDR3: CASSRGLVTDTQYF; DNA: TGTGCCAGCAGCAGGGGACTAGTCACAGATACGCAGTATTTT
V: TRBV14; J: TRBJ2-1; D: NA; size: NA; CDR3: CASSRTIGQYGEQFF; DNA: TGTGCCAGCAGCCGCACGATTGGACAGTACGGAGAGCAGTTCTTC
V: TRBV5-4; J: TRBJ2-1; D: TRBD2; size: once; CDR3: CASSPGTSASLEQFF; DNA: TGTGCCAGCAGCCCCGGGACTAGCGCTTCTCTTGAGCAGTTCTTC
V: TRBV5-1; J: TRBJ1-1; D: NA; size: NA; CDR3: CASSLFGGRGANTEAFF; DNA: TGCGCCAGCAGCTTGTTTGGTGGACGAGGGGCGAACACTGAAGCTTTCTTT
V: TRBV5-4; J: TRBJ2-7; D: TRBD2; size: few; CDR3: CASSTSGYEQYF; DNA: TGTGCCAGCAGCACTAGCGGCTACGAGCAGTACTTC
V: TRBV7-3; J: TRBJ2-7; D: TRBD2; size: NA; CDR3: CASSTTGTSYSEQYF; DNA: TGTGCCAGCAGCACAACCGGGACTAGTTATAGTGAGCAGTACTTC
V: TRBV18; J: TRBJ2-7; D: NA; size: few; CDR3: CASSPPSDWGTYEQYF; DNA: TGTGCCAGCTCACCACCCTCTGACTGGGGAACCTACGAGCAGTACTTC
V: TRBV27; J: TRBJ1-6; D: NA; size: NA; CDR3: CASSLIWRNSPLHF; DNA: TGTGCCAGCAGTTTAATCTGGCGAAATTCACCCCTCCACTTT
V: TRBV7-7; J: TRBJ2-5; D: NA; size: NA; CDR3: CASSLGGPSETQYF; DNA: TGTGCCAGCAGCTTAGGAGGGCCGAGTGAGACCCAGTACTTC
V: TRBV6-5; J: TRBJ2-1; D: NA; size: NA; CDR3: CASTRSPVGREFF; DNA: TGTGCCAGCACCCGATCACCGGTGGGTCGGGAGTTCTTC
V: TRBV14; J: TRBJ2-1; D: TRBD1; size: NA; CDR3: CASSQNRLGGRNEQFF; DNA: TGTGCCAGCAGCCAAAACCGGTTAGGGGGCCGGAATGAGCAGTTCTTC
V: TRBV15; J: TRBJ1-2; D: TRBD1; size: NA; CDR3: CATSDRTGGAEGYTF; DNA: TGTGCCACCAGCGACCGGACAGGGGGCGCTGAGGGCTACACCTTC